These 16 T cell receptor beta chains were sequenced from one sample in a study of T cell responses to AZD1222 COVID-19 vaccine. Sequencing used immunoSEQ multiplex PCR; TCRdb keeps in-frame clones, though not all of them. Of 120,000 to 150,000 clones detected, roughly 80% appear once; the ten largest clones hold about 4%. The sequencing here drew on peripheral blood, taken on day 0 of MenACWY control vaccination. All receptors come from an adult in good health.

The V and J genes are TRBV3-1 (or the pseudogene TRBV3-2) and TRBJ1-1; D is unresolved. Trimming removed 4 bases from V and 0 bases from J, with 15 bases in between. Germline loops: CDR1 LGHDT, CDR2 YNNKEL (reference sequence). CDR3 length: 16 residues. In nucleotides, the CDR3 is TGTGCCAGCAGCCGCCGTGAGGCACGCCTGAACACTGAAGCTTTCTTT. It encodes CASSRREARLNTEAFF.

The V gene is TRBV2, the J gene TRBJ1-1; maybe TRBD1 (6 bases). Per germline, CDR1 SNHLY and CDR2 FYNNEI. The CDR3 runs to 14 residues. Trimming left V 8 bases short and J 4 bases short, with 17 bases between. The CDR3 DNA reads TGTGCCAGCCGGGGGACAAACCGGGGCACTGAAGCTTTCTTT. It yields the protein CASRGTNRGTEAFF. Together with reference TRBV2 and TRBJ1-1, the CDR3 gives the full variable domain: EPEVTQTPSHQVTQMGQEVILRCVPISNHLYFYWYRQILGQKVEFLVSFYNNEISEKSEIFDDQFSVERPDGSNFTLKIRSTKLEDSAMYFCASRGTNRGTEAFFGQGTRLTVV.

V usage is TRBV4-1 and J usage is TRBJ1-3; D is ambiguous. With 0 bases removed from V and 0 bases from J, the gap between germline ends came to 15 bases. Germline CDR1 is MGHRA and CDR2 is YSYEKL. The CDR3 sequence is 18 residues long. CDR3 nucleotide sequence: TGCGCCAGCAGCCAAGATGCCTTCGGTACCCGCTCTGGAAACACCATATATTTT. It specifies CASSQDAFGTRSGNTIYF.

The chain links TRBV28 to TRBJ1-5, with 7 bases lining up with TRBD1. The CDR3 runs 16 residues. Germline CDR1 is MDHEN and CDR2 is SYDVKM. V lost 3 bases, J lost 2 bases, and 7 bases stayed unmatched. DNA for the CDR3: TGTGCCAGCAGTTTGTTCTCGACAGGGCGCAATCAGCCCCAGCATTTT. Protein product: CASSLFSTGRNQPQHF.

The rearrangement links TRBV11-2 to TRBJ2-5; D is undetermined. Trimming pared 3 bases from V and 1 base from J, leaving 9 bases between. The V gene's germline CDR1 is SGHAT and CDR2 FQNNGV. There are 14 residues in the CDR3. CDR3 coding DNA: TGTGCCAGCAGCTTTGGGGTTGGCCAAGAGACCCAGTACTTC. It specifies CASSFGVGQETQYF.

This clone has a handful of counts. The chain employs TRBV28 and TRBJ1-2; D gene ambiguous. Between the trimmed V and J ends, which lost 1 base and 6 bases, there was a span of 24 bases. This CDR3 region has 18 residues. Germline CDR1 MDHEN, CDR2 SYDVKM. The CDR3 loop is CASSLLAIGQNSADGYTF. The CDR3 DNA sequence: TGTGCCAGCAGTTTATTAGCAATTGGGCAGAACTCGGCAGATGGCTACACCTTC.

The chain couples TRBV19 to TRBJ1-5; the match to TRBD1 covers 9 bases. This CDR3 contains 18 residues. Germline V gene sequence: CDR1 LNHDA, CDR2 SQIVND (reference sequence). With 5 bases clipped from V and 1 base from J, the junction kept 12 bases outside the gene matches. The CDR3 nucleotides are TGTGCCAGTAGTGTGGTCGGACAGGGGATCGGCAGCAATCAGCCCCAGCATTTT. The encoded protein is CASSVVGQGIGSNQPQHF.

J is TRBJ2-3 and V is TRBV10-2, with TRBD1 as a possible D gene (6 bases). Germline CDR1 reads WSHSY; CDR2 reads SAAADI. This CDR3 spans 14 amino acids. V gave up 8 bases and J gave up 6 bases, with 18 bases separating them. This CDR3 reads CASSGVRDWDTQYF. DNA for the CDR3: TGCGCCAGCTCAGGGGTGAGGGATTGGGATACGCAGTATTTT.

The rearrangement links TRBV4-2 to TRBJ2-3, with no clear D. CDR1 is LGHNA, CDR2 YNFKEQ, per germline. The CDR3 has 14 residues. The ends were cut back, 1 base at V and 6 bases at J, with 11 bases in the middle. The DNA for the CDR3 is TGTGCCAGCAGCCAAGGGGAAGCGACTGATACGCAGTATTTT. Translating it yields CASSQGEATDTQYF.

The chain joins TRBV7-9 to TRBJ1-2; a possible D gene is TRBD1 (5 bases). CDR1 SEHNR and CDR2 FQNEAQ come from the germline V gene (reference sequence). The V and J ends lost 5 bases and 6 bases respectively, with 10 bases between them. CDR3 length equals 12 residues. The CDR3 region is CASSPQGDGYTF. The CDR3 DNA follows: TGTGCCAGCAGCCCCCAGGGAGATGGCTACACCTTC. The entire variable domain, with the rest obtained from reference TRBV7-9 and TRBJ1-2, is as follows: DTGVSQNPRHKITKRGQNVTFRCDPISEHNRLYWYRQTLGQGPEFLTYFQNEAQLEKSRLLSDRFSAERPKGSFSTLEIQRTEQGDSAMYLCASSPQGDGYTFGSGTRLTVV.

This clone was counted a few times. The chain couples TRBV5-4 to TRBJ2-7, with TRBD1 matching over 10 bases. J was trimmed by 3 bases and V by 5 bases; bases with no gene match: 11. The V gene's germline CDR1 is SGHNT and CDR2 YYREEE (reference sequence). This CDR3 is 16 amino acids long. The CDR3 region is CASSLVGGQGGYEQYF. The CDR3 nucleotides are TGTGCCAGCAGTCTGGTGGGTGGACAGGGGGGCTACGAGCAGTACTTC.

The chain uses TRBV6-5 and TRBJ2-2; no reliable D call. V shed 4 bases and J shed 4 bases, with 4 bases lying between them. CDR3 length: 12 residues. Germline V CDR1 and CDR2: MNHEY, SVGAGI. The CDR3 sequence is CASSSGTGELFF. The CDR3 nucleotides are TGTGCCAGCAGTTCCGGCACCGGGGAGCTGTTTTTT.

The chain couples TRBV29-1 to TRBJ2-1, with 7 bases fitting TRBD1. Trimming removed 7 bases from V and 2 bases from J; junction bases left unmatched: 5. There are 13 residues in the CDR3. Germline V CDR1 and CDR2: SQVTM, ANQGSEA. The CDR3 coding sequence is TGCAGCGCTCGGGACAGTGCCTACAATGAGCAGTTCTTC. It codes for CSARDSAYNEQFF.

The chain has TRBV5-8 and TRBJ1-4; TRBD1 is a possible D gene (6 bases). Germline assignment: CDR1 SGHTS and CDR2 YDEGEE. V lost 4 bases to trimming and J lost 5 bases, with 18 bases between them. The CDR3 length is 16 residues. Here the CDR3 DNA reads TGTGCCAGCAGCCCTGGGGGCGGGACCTTCAATGAAAAACTGTTTTTT. Translating gives CASSPGGGTFNEKLFF.

The chain has TRBV4-2 and TRBJ2-2, with a weak D call TRBD2 (6 bases). Germline CDR1 is LGHNA and CDR2 is YNFKEQ. The CDR3 runs to 14 residues. V was pared by 3 bases and J by 6 bases, with 11 bases between. The chain's CDR3 is CASSHMGGSGELFF. Here the CDR3 DNA reads TGTGCCAGCAGCCACATGGGGGGTTCCGGGGAGCTGTTTTTT.

The rearrangement joins TRBV11-2 to TRBJ2-3, with D possibly matching TRBD2 (5 bases). The CDR3 totals 13 residues. Germline V gives CDR1 SGHAT, CDR2 FQNNGV. The V and J ends lost 3 bases and 6 bases respectively, with 10 bases between them. Here the CDR3 DNA reads TGTGCCAGCAGCTTCGCGGGTGCGGATACGCAGTATTTT. This codes for CASSFAGADTQYF.